Listed below are T cell receptor beta chains from one sample, sequenced in a study of blood T cell repertoires in COVID-19. This table comes from immunoSEQ multiplex PCR, and its TCRdb copy is limited to in-frame clones, with some not included. The profile covers around 170,000 clones, with roughly four fifths appearing a single time and 9.5% to 15% taken by the ten largest. Sequencing was done on a sample of PBMCs or T cells enriched from blood (not recorded which). These receptors came from a man between 50 and 59 years old who had recovered from COVID-19. CDR3s include the opening cysteine and the closing phenylalanine or tryptophan. D genes are given only for firm matches. Only some rows state a clone size, as once, few, many or a class for expanded clones.

TRBJ2-3 | TRBD2 | TRBV11-2 | . | TGTGCCAGCAGCTTCAGCGGGGGCAGCACAGATACGCAGTATTTT | CASSFSGGSTDTQYF
TRBJ1-1 | TRBD1 | TRBV6-5 | . | TGTGCCAGCAGTTCTCCCCGACAGGGCGGCACTGAAGCTTTCTTT | CASSSPRQGGTEAFF
TRBJ2-3 | TRBD2 | TRBV9 | . | TGTGCCAGCAGCGCTCCTAGCGGGGGGCTACGCACAGATACGCAGTATTTT | CASSAPSGGLRTDTQYF
TRBJ2-7 | TRBD2 | TRBV11-1 | . | TGTGCCAGCAGCTCAGGACCGGGGGGCTACGAGCAGTACTTC | CASSSGPGGYEQYF
TRBJ2-3 | TRBD1 | TRBV6-2/TRBV6-3 | . | TGTGCCAGCAGCCGGACAGGGTCCCAACGCGAAGCGCAGTATTTT | CASSRTGSQREAQYF
TRBJ1-6 | . | TRBV4-2 | . | TGTGCCAGCAGTGGTGTCGGGGATAATTCACCCCTCCACTTT | CASSGVGDNSPLHF
TRBJ2-1 | . | TRBV27 | . | TGTGCCAGCAGTTTAACGTCTAGCTCCTACAATGAGCAGTTCTTC | CASSLTSSSYNEQFF
TRBJ1-6 | . | TRBV9 | . | TGTGCCAGCAGTGGGGGCAATAATTCACCCCTCCACTTT | CASSGGNNSPLHF
TRBJ2-7 | . | TRBV10-1 | . | TGCGCCAGCAGTGCAGGGTCCGGCGAGCAGTACTTC | CASSAGSGEQYF
TRBJ2-3 | . | TRBV3-1/TRBV3-2 | . | TGTGCCAGCAGCCAAGGCCGGACAGCAGATACGCAGTATTTT | CASSQGRTADTQYF
TRBJ1-2 | TRBD1 | TRBV2 | . | TGTGCCAGCAGTGCGACAGGGGGCTTTGGCTACACCTTC | CASSATGGFGYTF
TRBJ1-6 | . | TRBV2 | . | TGTGCCAGCAGGGAGTTCTCCTATAATTCACCCCTCCACTTT | CASREFSYNSPLHF
TRBJ1-1 | TRBD1 | TRBV3-1/TRBV3-2 | . | TGTGCCAGCAGCCAAGGAGTTACAGGGGCCGCGGGGCGCGCTTTCTTT | CASSQGVTGAAGRAFF
TRBJ2-5 | TRBD2 | TRBV5-4 | . | TGTGCCAGCAGCTTGTCTCTAGCGGAAGAGACCCAGTACTTC | CASSLSLAEETQYF
TRBJ1-5 | TRBD1 | TRBV11-3 | . | TGTGCCAGCAGCTTAAATCCCTTTGACAGGGGGCAAAGGGAGGATCAGCCCCAGCATTTT | CASSLNPFDRGQREDQPQHF
TRBJ1-2 | . | TRBV25-1 | many | TGTGCCAGCAGTGAATTTGGGACGGGGGAAAACTATGGCTACACCTTC | CASSEFGTGENYGYTF
TRBJ1-5 | . | TRBV5-8 | once | TGTGCCAGCAGGACGGCAGGGAATCAGCCCCAGCATTTT | CASRTAGNQPQHF
TRBJ1-6 | . | TRBV6-5 | . | TGTGCCAGCAGTACCCCCGGAGGGTATAATTCACCCCTCCACTTT | CASSTPGGYNSPLHF
TRBJ2-3 | TRBD1 | TRBV6-4 | . | TGTGCCAGCAGCGCCGGGACAGGTACAGATACGCAGTATTTT | CASSAGTGTDTQYF
TRBJ2-2 | . | TRBV14 | . | TGTGCCAGCAGCCAAGAAGTGACAATGGACACCGGGGAGCTGTTTTTT | CASSQEVTMDTGELFF
TRBJ1-1 | TRBD1 | TRBV18 | . | TGTGCCAGTTTGGACAGGGCCTACACTGAAGCTTTCTTT | CASLDRAYTEAFF
TRBJ1-5 | . | TRBV5-1 | . | TGCGCCTCCCGAGAGGCCCTCAATCAGCCCCAGCATTTT | CASREALNQPQHF
TRBJ2-3 | . | TRBV6-4 | once | TGTGCCAGCAGCCCCTCGGCGGGTGCGACAGATACGCAGTATTTT | CASSPSAGATDTQYF
TRBJ1-1 | . | TRBV27 | . | TGTGCCAGCAGTTTAATCACAGGGAACACTGAAGCTTTCTTT | CASSLITGNTEAFF
TRBJ1-6 | TRBD1 | TRBV28 | . | TGTGCCAGCAGTTCCCCAAGGGGGCTCATTTCACCCCTCCACTTT | CASSSPRGLISPLHF
TRBJ2-1 | . | TRBV9 | . | TGTGCCAGCAGCGTAGGGTTCGGGAATGAGCAGTTCTTC | CASSVGFGNEQFF
TRBJ2-5 | . | TRBV5-4 | . | TGTGCCAGCAGCGGAGGGACAGTCCAAGAGACCCAGTACTTC | CASSGGTVQETQYF
TRBJ2-2 | . | TRBV7-9 | . | TGTGCCAGCAGCCCCTCAGACGGGGAGCTGTTTTTT | CASSPSDGELFF